This entry concerns a single T cell receptor (beta chain). Its antigen is as yet unknown. The data were obtained in a study of T cells in Graves' hyperthyroidism and ophthalmopathy. Notes on the study in general: A 13 V-J model separated ophthalmopathy from stable hyperthyroidism.

This CDR3 has 18 residues. Trimming removed 1 base from V and 5 bases from J, with 21 bases in between. Germline V gene data show CDR1 as MNHEY and CDR2 as SMNVEV (reference sequence). Exclusion of a patient resulted from uncontrolled infection, other autoimmune disease, pregnancy or lactation. Together with thyroid ultrasound, orbital computed tomography, serum thyroxine and TRAb, clinical symptoms were used for diagnoses. The source material, RNA transcripts, was used to amplify TCR beta CDR3 regions. HTBI primers were the set used in a first-round RT-PCR of the TCR CDR3. TCRdb reprocessed the multiplex PCR reads with MiXCR, giving one entry per CDR3 protein. The sample contains about half a million distinct CDR3 sequences, approximately 23% of which appear only once.

This sequence joins TRBV27 and TRBJ2-4, with a tentative D call TRBD1 (6 bases). The sequencing sample was made of blood. The sequence was obtained from a woman in her 70s with Graves' ophthalmopathy. The CDR3 sequence is CASSLFDTYGTYENIQYF. In DNA form, the CDR3 reads TGTGCCAGCAGTTTATTCGATACTTACGGGACATATGAAAACATTCAGTACTTC.